This T cell receptor beta chain derives from a study of CD8+ T cells in alopecia areata. Across the whole study: Patients remained on tofacitinib for 6 to 18 months and then went 6 months without it.

Following extraction, RNA underwent reverse transcription to cDNA, which served as the sequencing template. This table comes from immunoSEQ multiplex PCR, and its TCRdb copy is limited to in-frame clones, with some not included. This sample has 95,000 to 100,000 clones, with roughly three fifths found just once. General study results and limits: Scalp clonality dropped significantly under tofacitinib, as did expanded CD8+ top-100 clones. Relative to normal scalp, lesional scalp, especially alopecia totalis/universalis, showed higher clonality.

The treatment denotes: oral pan-JAK inhibitor, 5-10 mg twice daily. In alopecia areata patients, both lesional scalp punch biopsies and peripheral blood were collected. A few counts support this clone. Its target is not known. Germline lookup yields CDR1 PRHDT and CDR2 FYEKMQ (reference sequence). V gave up 1 base and J gave up 8 bases, with 17 bases separating them. This CDR3 contains 15 residues. The chain recombines TRBV13 with TRBJ1-2, with TRBD1 as a possible D gene (6 bases). This material consisted of CD8+ T cells sorted from blood, taken at week 4, from a patient treated with tofacitinib. The receptor was derived from a human donor with alopecia areata. CDR3: CASSLVSDSSNGYTF. CDR3 coding DNA: TGTGCCAGCAGCTTAGTCTCGGACAGCTCTAACGGCTACACCTTC. Filled out from reference TRBV13 and TRBJ1-2, the complete variable domain reads AAGVIQSPRHLIKEKRETATLKCYPIPRHDTVYWYQQGPGQDPQFLISFYEKMQSDKGSIPDRFSAQQFSDYHSELNMSSLELGDSALYFCASSLVSDSSNGYTFGSGTRLTVV.